This entry describes one T cell receptor (beta chain). V lost 3 bases and J lost 8; bases outside the gene matches: 16. The CDR3 is 17 residues long. Germline V gene sequence: CDR1 LGHNA, CDR2 YNFKEQ. Profiled with immunoSEQ multiplex PCR; TCRdb holds only in-frame clones, not every one. The repertoire holds about 140,000 clones, with roughly nine tenths as singletons. The data were obtained in a study of T cell responses to AZD1222 COVID-19 vaccine. The sequenced sample was peripheral blood, obtained on day 0 of AZD1222 vaccination. The chain carries TRBV4-2 and TRBJ2-1, with TRBD1 matching 7 bases. The clonotype comes from an adult in good health. The CDR3 loop is CASSQAASRVTGDEQFF. In DNA, the CDR3 is TGTGCCAGCAGCCAGGCGGCCTCCCGCGTCACAGGGGATGAGCAGTTCTTC.